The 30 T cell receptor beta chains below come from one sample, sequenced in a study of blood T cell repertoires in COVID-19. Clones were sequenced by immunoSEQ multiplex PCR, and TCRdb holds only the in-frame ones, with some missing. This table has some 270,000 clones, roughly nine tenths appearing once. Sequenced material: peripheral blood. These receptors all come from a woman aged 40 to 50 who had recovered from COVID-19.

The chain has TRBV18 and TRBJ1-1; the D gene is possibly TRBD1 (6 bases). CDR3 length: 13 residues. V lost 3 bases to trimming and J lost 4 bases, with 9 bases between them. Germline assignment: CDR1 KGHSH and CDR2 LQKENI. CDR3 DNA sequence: TGTGCCAGCTCACCTCAGGGGCCCACTGAAGCTTTCTTT. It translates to CASSPQGPTEAFF.

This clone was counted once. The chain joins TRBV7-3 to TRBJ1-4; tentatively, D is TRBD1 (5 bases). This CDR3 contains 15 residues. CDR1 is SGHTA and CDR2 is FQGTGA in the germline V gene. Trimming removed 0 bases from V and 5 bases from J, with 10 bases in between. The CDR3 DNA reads TGTGCCAGCAGCTTAACCGGGGGAAGGAATGAAAAACTGTTTTTT. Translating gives CASSLTGGRNEKLFF.

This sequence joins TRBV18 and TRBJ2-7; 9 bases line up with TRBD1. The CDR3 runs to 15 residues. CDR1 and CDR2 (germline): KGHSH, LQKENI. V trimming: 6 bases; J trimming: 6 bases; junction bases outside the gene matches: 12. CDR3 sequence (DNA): TGTGCCAGCTCGCTGAACTCCGGGACAGGGAGCGAGCAGTACTTC. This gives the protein CASSLNSGTGSEQYF.

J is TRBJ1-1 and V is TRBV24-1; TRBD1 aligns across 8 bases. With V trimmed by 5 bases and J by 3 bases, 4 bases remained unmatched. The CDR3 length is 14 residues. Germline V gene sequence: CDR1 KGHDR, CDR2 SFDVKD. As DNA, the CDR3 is TGTGCCACCAGTGCGGACAGGGAGGACACTGAAGCTTTCTTT. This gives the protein CATSADREDTEAFF.

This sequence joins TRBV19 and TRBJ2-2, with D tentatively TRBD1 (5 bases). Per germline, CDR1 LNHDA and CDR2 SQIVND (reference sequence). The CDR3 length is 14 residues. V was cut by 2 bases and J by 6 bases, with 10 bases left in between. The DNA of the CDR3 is TGTGCCAGTAGTATATCCTCCAGGGCCGGGGAGCTGTTTTTT. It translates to CASSISSRAGELFF.

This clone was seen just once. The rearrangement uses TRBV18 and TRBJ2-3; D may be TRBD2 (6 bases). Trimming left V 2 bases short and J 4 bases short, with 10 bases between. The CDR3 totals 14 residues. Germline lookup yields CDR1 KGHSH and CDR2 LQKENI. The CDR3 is CASSPARRADTQYF. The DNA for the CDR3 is TGTGCCAGCTCACCAGCTAGGAGGGCAGATACGCAGTATTTT.

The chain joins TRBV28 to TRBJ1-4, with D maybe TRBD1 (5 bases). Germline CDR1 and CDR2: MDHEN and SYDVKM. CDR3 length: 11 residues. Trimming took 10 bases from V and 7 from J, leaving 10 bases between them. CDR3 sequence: CATLGGEKLFF. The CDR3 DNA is TGTGCCACCTTGGGGGGTGAAAAACTGTTTTTT.

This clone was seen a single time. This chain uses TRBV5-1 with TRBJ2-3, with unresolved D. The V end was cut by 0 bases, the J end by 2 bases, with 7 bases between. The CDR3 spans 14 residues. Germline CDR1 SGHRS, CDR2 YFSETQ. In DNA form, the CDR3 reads TGCGCCAGCAGCTTGGACCAGGTCACAGATACGCAGTATTTT. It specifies CASSLDQVTDTQYF.

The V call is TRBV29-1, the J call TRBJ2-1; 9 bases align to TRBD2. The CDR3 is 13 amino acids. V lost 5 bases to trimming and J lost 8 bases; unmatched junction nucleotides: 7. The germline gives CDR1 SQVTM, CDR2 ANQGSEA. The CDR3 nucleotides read TGCAGCGTTTTAGCGGGAGTGGGGCATGAGCAGTTCTTC. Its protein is CSVLAGVGHEQFF.

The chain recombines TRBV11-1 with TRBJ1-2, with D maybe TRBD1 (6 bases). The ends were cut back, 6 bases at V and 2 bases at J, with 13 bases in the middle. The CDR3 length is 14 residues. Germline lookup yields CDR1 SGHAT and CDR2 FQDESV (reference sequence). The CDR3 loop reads CASSTRGGNYGYTF. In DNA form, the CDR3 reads TGTGCCAGCAGTACCAGGGGAGGGAACTATGGCTACACCTTC.

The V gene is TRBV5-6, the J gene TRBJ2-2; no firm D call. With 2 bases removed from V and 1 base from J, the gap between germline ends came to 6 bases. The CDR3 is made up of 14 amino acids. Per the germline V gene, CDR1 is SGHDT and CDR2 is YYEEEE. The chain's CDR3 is CASSFFVNTGELFF. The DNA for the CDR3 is TGTGCCAGCAGCTTCTTCGTGAACACCGGGGAGCTGTTTTTT.

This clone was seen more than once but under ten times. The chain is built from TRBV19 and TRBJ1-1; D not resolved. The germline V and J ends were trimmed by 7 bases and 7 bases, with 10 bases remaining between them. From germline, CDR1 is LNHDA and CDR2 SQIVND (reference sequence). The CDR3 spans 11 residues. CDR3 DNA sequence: TGTGCCAGTATAAGCGGCGGTGAAGCTTTCTTT. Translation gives CASISGGEAFF.

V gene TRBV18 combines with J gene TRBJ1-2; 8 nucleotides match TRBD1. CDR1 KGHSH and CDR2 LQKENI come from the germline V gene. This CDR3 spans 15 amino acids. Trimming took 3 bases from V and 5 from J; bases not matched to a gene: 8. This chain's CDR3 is CASSPMDREGYGYTF. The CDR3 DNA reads TGTGCCAGCTCACCGATGGACAGGGAGGGGTATGGCTACACCTTC.

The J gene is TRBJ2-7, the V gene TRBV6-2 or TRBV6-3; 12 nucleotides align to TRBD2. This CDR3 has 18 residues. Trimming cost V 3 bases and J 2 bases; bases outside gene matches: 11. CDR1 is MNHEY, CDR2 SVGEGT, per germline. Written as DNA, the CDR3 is TGTGCCAGCAGTTATTCGACTAGCGGGAGCCAAGTACCCTACGAGCAGTACGTC. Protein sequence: CASSYSTSGSQVPYEQYV.

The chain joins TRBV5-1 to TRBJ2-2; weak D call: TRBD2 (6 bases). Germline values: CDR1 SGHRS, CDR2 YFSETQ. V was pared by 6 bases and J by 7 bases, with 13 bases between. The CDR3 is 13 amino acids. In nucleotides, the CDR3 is TGCGCCAGCACTCCGGCGGGAATCGGGGAGCTGTTTTTT. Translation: CASTPAGIGELFF.

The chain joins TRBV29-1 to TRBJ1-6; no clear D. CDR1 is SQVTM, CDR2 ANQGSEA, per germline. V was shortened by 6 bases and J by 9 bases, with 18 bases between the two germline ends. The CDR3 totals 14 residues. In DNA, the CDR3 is TGCAGCGTGCTTTTGAATGGAGAACTTTCACCCCTCCACTTT. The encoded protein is CSVLLNGELSPLHF.

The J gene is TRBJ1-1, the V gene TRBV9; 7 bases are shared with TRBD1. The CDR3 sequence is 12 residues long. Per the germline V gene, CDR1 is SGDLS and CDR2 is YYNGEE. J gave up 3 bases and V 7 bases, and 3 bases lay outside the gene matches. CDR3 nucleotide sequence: TGTGCCAGCGTGACAGGGTACACTGAAGCTTTCTTT. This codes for CASVTGYTEAFF.

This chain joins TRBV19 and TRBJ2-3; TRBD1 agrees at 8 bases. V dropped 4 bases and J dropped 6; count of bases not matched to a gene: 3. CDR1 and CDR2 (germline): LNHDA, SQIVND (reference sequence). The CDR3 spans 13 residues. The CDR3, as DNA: TGTGCCAGTAGTAGATACAGGGGGGATACGCAGTATTTT. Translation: CASSRYRGDTQYF.

CDR3 amino acids: CATRGVRLNEKLFF. The CDR3 nucleotides are TGTGCCACCCGGGGGGTCAGACTTAATGAAAAACTGTTTTTT. The chain employs TRBV28 and TRBJ1-4; the D gene is possibly TRBD1 (5 bases). V gave up 10 bases and J gave up 4 bases, with 16 bases separating them. The CDR3 is made up of 14 amino acids. Germline V CDR1 and CDR2: MDHEN, SYDVKM.

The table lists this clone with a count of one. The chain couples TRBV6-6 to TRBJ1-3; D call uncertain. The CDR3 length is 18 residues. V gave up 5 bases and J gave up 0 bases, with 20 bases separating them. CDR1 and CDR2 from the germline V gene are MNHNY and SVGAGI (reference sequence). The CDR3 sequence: CASSLRPPGGPSGNTIYF. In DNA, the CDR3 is TGTGCCAGCAGTCTCCGACCCCCTGGAGGACCCTCTGGAAACACCATATATTTT.

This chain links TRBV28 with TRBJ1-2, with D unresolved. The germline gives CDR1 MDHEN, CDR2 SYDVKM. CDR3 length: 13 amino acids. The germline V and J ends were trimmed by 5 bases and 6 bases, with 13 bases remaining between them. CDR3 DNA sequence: TGTGCCAGCAGTAACAACCAAAACGATGGCTACACCTTC. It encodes CASSNNQNDGYTF.

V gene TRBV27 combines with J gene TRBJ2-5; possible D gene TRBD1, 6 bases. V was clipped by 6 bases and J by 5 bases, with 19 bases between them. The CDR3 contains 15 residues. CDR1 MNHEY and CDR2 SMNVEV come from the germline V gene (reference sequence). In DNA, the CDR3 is TGTGCCAGCAGCGACGGGACATCTAACTATGAGACCCAGTACTTC. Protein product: CASSDGTSNYETQYF.

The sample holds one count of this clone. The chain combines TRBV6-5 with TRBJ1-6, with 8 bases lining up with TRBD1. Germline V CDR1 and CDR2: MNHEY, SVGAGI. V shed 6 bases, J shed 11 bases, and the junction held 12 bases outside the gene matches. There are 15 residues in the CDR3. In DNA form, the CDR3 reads TGTGCCAGCAGAGATACAGGGGGTCCACCCCCACCCCTCCACTTT. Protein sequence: CASRDTGGPPPPLHF.

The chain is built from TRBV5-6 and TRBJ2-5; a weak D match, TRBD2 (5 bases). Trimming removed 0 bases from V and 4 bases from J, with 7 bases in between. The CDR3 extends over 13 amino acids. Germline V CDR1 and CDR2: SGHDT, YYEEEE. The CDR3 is CASSLGGSETQYF. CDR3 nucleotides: TGTGCCAGCAGCTTGGGAGGGTCAGAGACCCAGTACTTC.

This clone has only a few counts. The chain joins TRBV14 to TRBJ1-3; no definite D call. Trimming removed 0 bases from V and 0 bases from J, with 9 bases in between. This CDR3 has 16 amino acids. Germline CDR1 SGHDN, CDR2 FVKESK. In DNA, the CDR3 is TGTGCCAGCAGCCAAGACCTCCCACTCTCTGGAAACACCATATATTTT. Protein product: CASSQDLPLSGNTIYF.

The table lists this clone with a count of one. In DNA form, the CDR3 reads TGCGCCAGCAGCTTACCCGGGGGGGAGTCAGATACGCAGTATTTT. Translation gives CASSLPGGESDTQYF. The rearrangement uses TRBV5-1 and TRBJ2-3; 8 positions agree with TRBD2. Germline trimming cut 2 bases from V and 4 bases from J; bases unmatched to any gene: 6. This CDR3 region has 15 residues. In germline, CDR1 is SGHRS, CDR2 YFSETQ.

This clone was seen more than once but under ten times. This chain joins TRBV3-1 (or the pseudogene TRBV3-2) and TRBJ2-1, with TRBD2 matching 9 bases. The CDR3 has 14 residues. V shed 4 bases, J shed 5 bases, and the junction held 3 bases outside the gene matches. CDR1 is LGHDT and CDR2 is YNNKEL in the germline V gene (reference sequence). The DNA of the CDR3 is TGTGCCAGCAGCCGGCTAGCGGGGAACAATGAGCAGTTCTTC. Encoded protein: CASSRLAGNNEQFF.

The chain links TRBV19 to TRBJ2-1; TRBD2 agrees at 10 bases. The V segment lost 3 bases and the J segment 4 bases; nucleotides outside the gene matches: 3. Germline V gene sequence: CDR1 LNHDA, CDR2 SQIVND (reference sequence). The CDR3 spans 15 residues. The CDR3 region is CASSIASGRYNEQFF. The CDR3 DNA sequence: TGTGCCAGTAGTATCGCTAGCGGGAGATACAATGAGCAGTTCTTC.

This chain's CDR3 is CASSKRTTSTDTQYF. The CDR3 DNA reads as TGTGCCAGCAGTAAACGGACTACTAGCACAGATACGCAGTATTTT. The chain joins TRBV9 to TRBJ2-3, with a weak D call TRBD2 (6 bases). The CDR3 covers 15 residues. Germline V lookup: CDR1 SGDLS, CDR2 YYNGEE. The V gene lost 5 bases and the J gene lost 0 bases, with 13 bases spanning the gap.

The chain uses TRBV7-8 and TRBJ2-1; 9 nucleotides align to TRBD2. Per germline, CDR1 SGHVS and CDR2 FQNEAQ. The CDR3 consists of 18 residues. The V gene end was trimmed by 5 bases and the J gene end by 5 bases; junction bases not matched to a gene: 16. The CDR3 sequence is CASSLRAGLAGKNNEQFF. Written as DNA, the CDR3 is TGTGCCAGCAGCCTAAGAGCGGGGCTAGCGGGAAAAAACAATGAGCAGTTCTTC.